Listed here are 3 T cell receptor beta chains from one sample, sequenced in a study of naive and memory T cell subsets. Two oligonucleotides, mixed equimolar, formed the beta constant-region primer covering TRBC1 and TRBC2. In TCRdb, the UMI-ligation and nested PCR reads were re-called with MiXCR into one record per CDR3 protein. Of 89,000 or so distinct CDR3 sequences listed, roughly 13% are singletons. The sequenced sample consisted of central memory CD4+ T cells from blood. These receptor sequences come from a human donor in good health.

There are many counts of this clonotype. The chain recombines TRBV3-1 with TRBJ2-2; D is ambiguous. The length of the CDR3 is 14 residues. Trimming shortened V by 4 bases and J by 3 bases, and 9 bases separated the two germline ends. Germline V CDR1 and CDR2: LGHDT, YNNKEL (reference sequence). The CDR3 is CASSLGPYTGELFF. In DNA form, the CDR3 reads TGTGCCAGCAGCCTCGGACCCTACACCGGGGAGCTGTTTTTT.

There are many counts of this clonotype. DNA of the CDR3: TGTGCCAGCAGCCAATACGGGTTCAGCTCCTACGAGCAGTACTTC. Amino acid sequence: CASSQYGFSSYEQYF. The chain is built from TRBV7-2 and TRBJ2-7; D unresolved. This CDR3 contains 15 residues. The V gene lost 5 bases and the J gene lost 0 bases, with 14 bases spanning the gap. Per germline, CDR1 SGHTA and CDR2 FQGNSA.

This rearrangement joins TRBV7-9 to TRBJ2-4, with D possibly matching TRBD2 (5 bases). V was cut by 5 bases and J by 6 bases, with 11 bases left in between. This CDR3 region has 13 residues. CDR1 is SEHNR, CDR2 FQNEAQ, per germline (reference sequence). CDR3 nucleotides: TGTGCCAGCAGCCCCCTTGGAGGAAACATTCAGTACTTC. This sequence encodes CASSPLGGNIQYF.